This TCR beta chain appears in the sequencing data of a study of shared clonotypes between healthy human individuals. As processed by the authors: ImmunoSEQ output lacked quality scores and full-length reads, limiting matched filtering. Profiled with immunoSEQ multiplex PCR; TCRdb holds only in-frame clones, not every one. Clone size and V and J calls were adopted from that table, with D and trimming inferred from the DNA. Of over 800,000 clones in the sample, more than 85% are singletons; the top ten hold 24%. As for this clone: Its antigen remains unknown.

Study-wide points: Sampling covered nothing but blood. Tissue TCR repertoires likely differ from those found in blood. With a handful of donors compared, about 5% of naive CD4 clonotypes were shared.

Trimming took 6 bases from V and 0 from J, leaving 8 bases between them. Germline CDR1 and CDR2: LNHDA and SQIVND (reference sequence). This CDR3 region has 13 residues. Terminally differentiated effector memory CD45RA+ cells were excluded from the naive CD8 cells, which were CD45RO-negative and positively selected for CCR7. This rearrangement joins TRBV19 to TRBJ1-1; the D is unclear. The clonotype was recovered from a man aged 25 to 40 in good health. Sample: naive CD8+ T cells sorted from blood. The CDR3 is CASRGRMNTEAFF. In DNA form, the CDR3 reads TGTGCCAGTAGGGGGAGAATGAACACTGAAGCTTTCTTT.